Reported below is one T cell receptor beta chain. Its antigen remains unknown. The CDR3 spans 15 residues. CDR1 SQVTM and CDR2 ANQGSEA come from the germline V gene. J lost 0 bases, V lost 5 bases, and 8 bases had no gene match. The data were taken from a study of identical twins. The study, taken as a whole, reports: Abundant beta clonotypes from cord blood bore fewer insertions; memory repertoires lacked this pattern.

Template switching added a universal primer site; cDNA carried unique molecular identifiers. TCRdb reprocessed the 5' RACE reads with MiXCR, giving one entry per CDR3 protein. The sample carries around 960,000 distinct CDR3 sequences, 9% to 15% recorded once. In addition, the sample was reused for a study of yellow fever vaccine responses in identical twins.

This chain links TRBV29-1 with TRBJ2-3, with TRBD2 matching over 7 bases. The sequencing input was PBMCs. The receptor's source is a young woman in good health. The CDR3 sequence: CSVQRLAVSTDTQYF. Here the CDR3 DNA reads TGCAGCGTTCAAAGGCTAGCGGTGAGCACAGATACGCAGTATTTT.